Each of the 3 T cell receptor beta chains below was sequenced from the same sample in a study of early stage breast cancer tumors. Method: immunoSEQ multiplex PCR; TCRdb's copy keeps in-frame clones and lacks some. The data show fewer than 75,000 clones, with about three quarters seen just once and roughly 3.4% held by the top ten. Material for sequencing was blood. The receptor set was obtained from a person in their thirties with breast cancer.

The chain has TRBV6-4 and TRBJ1-5; TRBD1 matches at 7 bases. The CDR3 runs 14 residues. Germline V gene data show CDR1 as MRHNA and CDR2 as SNTAGT. With 6 bases clipped from V and 8 bases from J, the junction kept 10 bases outside the gene matches. The CDR3 sequence is CASSAQPGGEPQHF. The CDR3 DNA reads TGTGCCAGCAGCGCCCAACCAGGGGGGGAGCCCCAGCATTTT.

This clone has just a few counts. This sequence joins TRBV5-4 and TRBJ2-2, with 9 bases lining up with TRBD2. Losses at the gene ends were 0 bases for V and 7 bases for J; bases not matched to a gene: 10. This CDR3 has 17 residues. Per germline, CDR1 SGHNT and CDR2 YYREEE (reference sequence). CDR3 residues: CASSLARGGRAFGELFF. The CDR3, as DNA: TGTGCCAGCAGCTTGGCCAGAGGCGGGAGGGCCTTCGGGGAGCTGTTTTTT.

The rearrangement uses TRBV27 and TRBJ1-1; no reliable D call. The CDR3 has 15 amino acids. CDR1 is MNHEY and CDR2 is SMNVEV in the germline V gene (reference sequence). The V end lost 6 bases, the J end lost 1 base, and 15 bases lay between the germline ends. CDR3 protein: CASRAAGKSNTEAFF. The CDR3, as DNA: TGTGCCAGCAGAGCCGCGGGAAAATCGAACACTGAAGCTTTCTTT.